This T cell receptor (beta chain) emerged from a study of T cells in Graves' hyperthyroidism and ophthalmopathy. Patients were excluded for uncontrolled infection, other autoimmune disease, pregnancy or lactation. Each diagnosis drew on symptoms, thyroxine, TRAb, thyroid ultrasound and orbital computed tomography findings. This clonotype came up many times. The CDR3 regions of TCR beta were amplified from RNA transcripts. HTBI primers were the set used in a first-round RT-PCR of the TCR CDR3. TCRdb passed the multiplex PCR reads through MiXCR, listing each CDR3 protein once. The data contain about 580,000 distinct CDR3 sequences, approximately 13% of them singletons. The CDR3 covers 13 residues. Trimming left V 2 bases short and J 3 bases short, with 10 bases between. The germline V gene has CDR1 DFQATT and CDR2 SNEGSKA (reference sequence).

This chain connects TRBV20-1 to TRBJ1-1; D might be TRBD1 (5 bases). Sequenced: blood. This receptor was obtained from a woman aged 25 to 39 with Graves' hyperthyroidism that later progressed to Graves' ophthalmopathy. The CDR3 region is CSARQGTYTEAFF. The CDR3 bases are TGCAGTGCTAGACAGGGTACGTACACTGAAGCTTTCTTT.